These T cell receptor beta chains were read from a single sample in a study of control samples from healthy donors and cancer patients. Here immunoSEQ multiplex PCR was the method, and the copy in TCRdb shows in-frame clones only, minus some. The table shows about 170,000 clones, with roughly 89% occurring only once. Sequences were obtained from blood. Every receptor here comes from a young man in good health. CDR3s include the opening cysteine and the closing phenylalanine or tryptophan. The order of the fields is D gene, V gene, J gene, clone size, CDR3 DNA, CDR3 protein. A D gene is named only where the DNA matches it firmly. Only some rows state a clone size, as once, few, many or a class for expanded clones.

>.|TRBV6-6|TRBJ2-2|.
TGTGCCAGCACACCCAGTACAGCGCCTGTCGGGGAGCTGTTTTTT
CASTPSTAPVGELFF
>.|TRBV5-1|TRBJ1-2|.
TGCGCCAGCAGCCCTTCCGGGGGTCGGTATGGCTACACCTTC
CASSPSGGRYGYTF
>.|TRBV7-9|TRBJ2-1|.
TGTGCCAGCAGCCAGGGAAGGAATGAGCAGTTCTTC
CASSQGRNEQFF
>.|TRBV11-1|TRBJ1-4|.
TGTGCCAGCAGCTTAAGTGAGGTTGAAAAACTGTTTTTT
CASSLSEVEKLFF
>.|TRBV28|TRBJ1-6|.
TGTGCCAGCGGACTCCTGGAGTCACCCCTCCACTTT
CASGLLESPLHF
>.|TRBV20-1|TRBJ1-1|.
TGCAGTGCTAGTGATCCAAGAGGTTGGGGCACTGAAGCTTTCTTT
CSASDPRGWGTEAFF
>.|TRBV7-2|TRBJ1-2|once
TGTGCCAGCAGCTTAGGGCCGGGCAACAGCCGAATCGGCTACACCTTC
CASSLGPGNSRIGYTF
>.|TRBV20-1|TRBJ2-5|.
TGCAGTGCTAGAATGGGAGAGACCCAGTACTTC
CSARMGETQYF
>.|TRBV15|TRBJ1-5|.
TGTGCCACCAGCAGATCCGTATATAGCAATCAGCCCCAGCATTTT
CATSRSVYSNQPQHF
>.|TRBV19|TRBJ2-2|.
TGTGCCAGTAGTATAAGGGGGTGGCAGAACACCGGGGAGCTGTTTTTT
CASSIRGWQNTGELFF
>.|TRBV11-2|TRBJ1-3|.
TGTGCCAGCAGCTTAAATCCCAGATCCTCTGGAAACACCATATATTTT
CASSLNPRSSGNTIYF
>TRBD1|TRBV7-2|TRBJ1-4|.
TGTGCCAGCGCCGACAGGGCTAATGAAAAACTGTTTTTT
CASADRANEKLFF
>TRBD2|TRBV29-1|TRBJ2-7|.
TGCAGCGTTGGGCTAGCGGGCTACGAGCAGTACTTC
CSVGLAGYEQYF
>.|TRBV7-3|TRBJ2-7|.
TGTGCCAGCAGCTTAAACGGGCACTCCTACGAGCAGTACTTC
CASSLNGHSYEQYF
>.|TRBV5-3|TRBJ1-2|.
TGTGCCAGAAGCTCTCCAGGGGATCGCTACACCTTC
CARSSPGDRYTF
>.|TRBV2|TRBJ1-5|.
TGTGCCAGCAGTGATACCAGCCAGAATCAGCCCCAGCATTTT
CASSDTSQNQPQHF
>.|TRBV2|TRBJ1-2|.
TGTGCCAGCAGCTCGGACGGGCGGGGCTACACCTTC
CASSSDGRGYTF
>.|TRBV2|TRBJ1-5|.
TGTGCCAGCAGGGGTGAAAATCAGCCCCAGCATTTT
CASRGENQPQHF
>.|TRBV27|TRBJ1-4|.
TGTGCCAGCAGCCGCATAACGACCCGAGGGAATGAAAAACTGTTTTTT
CASSRITTRGNEKLFF
>.|TRBV7-8|TRBJ2-5|.
TGTGCCAGCAGCTTAGCGAGGGCAGCGAGACAAGAGACCCAGTACTTC
CASSLARAARQETQYF
>.|TRBV7-9|TRBJ2-3|.
TGTGCCAGCAGCCCCCCCACCACAGATACGCAGTATTTT
CASSPPTTDTQYF
>.|TRBV7-2|TRBJ1-1|.
TGTGCCAGCAGCCCAAGACTCGGACAGAAGAACACTGAAGCTTTCTTT
CASSPRLGQKNTEAFF
>.|TRBV5-4|TRBJ2-2|.
TGTGCCAGCAGCTTATTTATTACCGGGGAGCTGTTTTTT
CASSLFITGELFF
>.|TRBV7-8|TRBJ1-1|.
TGTGCCAGCAGCTTAGGAGGGGAGAACACTGAAGCTTTCTTT
CASSLGGENTEAFF
>.|TRBV10-2|TRBJ2-1|.
TGCGCCAGCAGTGAGGGCAATGAGCAGTTCTTC
CASSEGNEQFF
>.|TRBV24-1|TRBJ1-5|few
TGTGCCACCAGTGACATGTATAGCAATCAGCCCCAGCATTTT
CATSDMYSNQPQHF
>.|TRBV3-1/TRBV3-2|TRBJ2-1|.
TGTGCCAGCAGCCAAGATTTAGGGGGGAGGGCCCTGTTCTTC
CASSQDLGGRALFF
>.|TRBV4-1|TRBJ1-1|.
TGCGCCAGCAGCCAAGAGTGGGGGGAAGCTTTCTTT
CASSQEWGEAFF
>TRBD2|TRBV7-2|TRBJ2-7|.
TGTGCCAGCAGCTGGGGACTAGCGGGAGCCGCACAGTACTTC
CASSWGLAGAAQYF
>TRBD2|TRBV5-1|TRBJ2-1|.
TGCGCCAGCAGCTTGGGCTGGACTAGCACCGAACTCAATGAGCAGTTCTTC
CASSLGWTSTELNEQFF
>.|TRBV4-2|TRBJ2-1|.
TGTGCCAGCAGCCAAGATCTCAGCTCCTACAATGAGCAGTTCTTC
CASSQDLSSYNEQFF
>.|TRBV7-8|TRBJ1-5|once
TGTGCCAGCAGCTTATGGCTGGACAATCAGCCCCAGCATTTT
CASSLWLDNQPQHF